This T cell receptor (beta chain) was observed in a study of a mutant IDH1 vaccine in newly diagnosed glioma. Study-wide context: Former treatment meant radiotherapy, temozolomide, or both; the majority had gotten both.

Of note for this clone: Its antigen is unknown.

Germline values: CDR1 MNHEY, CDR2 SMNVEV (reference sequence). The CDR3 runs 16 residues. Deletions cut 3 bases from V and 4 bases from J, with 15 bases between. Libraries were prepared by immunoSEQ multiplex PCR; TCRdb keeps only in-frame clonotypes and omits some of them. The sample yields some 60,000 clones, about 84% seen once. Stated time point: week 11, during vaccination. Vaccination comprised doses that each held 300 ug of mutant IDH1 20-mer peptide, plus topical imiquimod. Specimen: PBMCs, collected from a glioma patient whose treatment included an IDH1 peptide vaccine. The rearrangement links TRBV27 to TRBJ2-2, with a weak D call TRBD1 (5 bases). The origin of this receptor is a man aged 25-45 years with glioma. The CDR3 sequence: CASSFSLGASTGELFF. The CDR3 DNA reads TGTGCCAGCAGTTTCTCGTTAGGGGCGAGCACCGGGGAGCTGTTTTTT.